The sequence of this TCR beta chain was determined in a study of blood T cells in healthy people across ages. Study results and limitations: Donors of long life had a larger count of naive CD4+ cells and greater diversity than aged donors.

This clonotype appeared a few times. Its antigen is unidentified. In germline, CDR1 is MDHEN, CDR2 SYDVKM. The CDR3 covers 17 residues. Trimming removed 7 bases from V and 1 base from J; junction bases left unmatched: 9. Primed by a sample-barcoded 5' primer and a J-beta primer mix, a second PCR proceeded for 7 to 11 cycles. With 12 random nucleotides, a template-switch adaptor tagged each individual cDNA molecule. TCRdb itself ran the 5' RACE reads through MiXCR, one entry per CDR3 protein. The sample shows about 1.8 million distinct CDR3 sequences, roughly 52% of them seen only once. The receptor was derived from a woman aged 40 to 50 in good health. Material for sequencing was blood. The V and J genes are TRBV28 and TRBJ2-6, with 8 positions matching TRBD1. Here the CDR3 DNA reads TGTGCCAGCATGGGACAGGACGGTTTTTCTGGGGCCAACGTCCTGACTTTC. Protein sequence: CASMGQDGFSGANVLTF.